This paragraph covers one TCR beta chain sequence. Per the original data handling: The assay estimated nucleated cells by amplifying reference gene primers. TCRdb's copy holds only in-frame clones and misses some; the assay was immunoSEQ multiplex PCR. Clonal size and the V and J genes are those of that table, whereas D and trimming came from the DNA. Of 150,000 to 200,000 clones listed, roughly 84% are singletons. This sample was included in a study of blood T cell repertoires in COVID-19. The wider study: COVID-19 samples, acute and convalescent, were from the United States, Italy and Spain.

In Seattle, patients joined the study during active infection and were tracked longitudinally. The clonotype was recovered from a woman between 65 and 79 years old with COVID-19, enrolled during active disease. Input material: peripheral blood.

The CDR3 nucleotides are TGCAGCGGCGATACAGGGAACTATGGCTACACCTTC. This sequence encodes CSGDTGNYGYTF. The rearrangement uses TRBV29-1 and TRBJ1-2; maybe TRBD1 (6 bases). The length of the CDR3 is 12 residues. In germline, CDR1 is SQVTM, CDR2 ANQGSEA. The V end was cut by 7 bases, the J end by 2 bases, with 11 bases between.